The subject of this entry is one TCR beta chain. What it binds is unknown. CDR1 and CDR2 (germline): SGHTA, FQGNSA. The CDR3 covers 15 residues. The ends lost 6 bases at V and 3 bases at J; junction bases unmatched: 5. This sample is part of a study of post-analysis software for immune sequencing data. Study details: Multiple sclerosis in the patients followed relapsing-remitting, secondary progressive and progressive-relapsing courses. Study-wide results and limits: When the samples were clustered directly with F measure, those that had been prepared in the same batch showed strong co-clustering. TRBV5-6, TRBV5-1 and TRBV20-1 were among several TRBV segments more frequent in patients than controls.

TCR beta cDNA libraries had unique molecular identifiers. Via MiXCR, TCRdb re-called the PCR reads, giving one row per CDR3 protein. This sample has hundreds of thousands of distinct CDR3 sequences, with less than 35% found just once. The chain recombines TRBV7-2 with TRBJ2-1; 10 bases align to TRBD2. The sample comprised blood. The sequence came from a girl aged 10-17 years with multiple sclerosis. The CDR3 sequence is CASSPSGRLYNEQFF. The CDR3 DNA is TGTGCCAGCAGTCCTAGCGGGAGACTCTACAATGAGCAGTTCTTC.